The clone carrying this TCR beta chain was seen just once. Its target is unknown. The sampling schedule covered blood at baseline, cycle 4 day 1, and cycle 7 day 1. Germline lookup yields CDR1 SGDLS and CDR2 YYNGEE. CDR3 size: 15 residues. V dropped 4 bases and J dropped 1; count of bases not matched to a gene: 5. This sample is part of a study of OX40 agonist ivuxolimab in advanced cancers. The overall study: As their treatment, patients were administered ivuxolimab, an agonistic anti-OX40 (CD134) antibody. Dose-escalation subjects each had hepatocellular carcinoma, melanoma, renal cell or head and neck cancer. Study observations and caveats: Among the lowest levels of clonal expansion were found in partial responders at 0.1-3.0 mg/kg.

Clones were sequenced by immunoSEQ multiplex PCR, and TCRdb holds only the in-frame ones, with some missing. The sample carries tens of thousands of clones, 90% recorded once. This specimen was CD4+ or CD8+ T cells sorted from blood, taken in a trial of the OX40 agonist ivuxolimab. The sequence was collected from an adult with an advanced solid tumor such as melanoma, head and neck, liver or kidney cancer. The chain links TRBV9 to TRBJ2-1, with 7 bases lining up with TRBD2. The CDR3 protein is CASSSTGGSYNEQFF. CDR3 sequence (DNA): TGTGCCAGCAGCTCAACCGGGGGGTCCTACAATGAGCAGTTCTTC.